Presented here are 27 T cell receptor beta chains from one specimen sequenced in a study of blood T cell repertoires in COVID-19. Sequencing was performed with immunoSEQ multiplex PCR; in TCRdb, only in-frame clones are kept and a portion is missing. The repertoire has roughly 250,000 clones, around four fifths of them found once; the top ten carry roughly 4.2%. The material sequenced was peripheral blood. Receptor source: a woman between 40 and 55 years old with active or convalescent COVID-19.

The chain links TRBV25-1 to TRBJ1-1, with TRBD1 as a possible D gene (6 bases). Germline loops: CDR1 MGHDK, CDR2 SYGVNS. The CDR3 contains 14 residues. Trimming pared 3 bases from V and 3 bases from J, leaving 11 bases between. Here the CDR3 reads CASSDGGPHTEAFF. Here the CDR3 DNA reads TGTGCCAGCAGTGATGGGGGCCCCCACACTGAAGCTTTCTTT.

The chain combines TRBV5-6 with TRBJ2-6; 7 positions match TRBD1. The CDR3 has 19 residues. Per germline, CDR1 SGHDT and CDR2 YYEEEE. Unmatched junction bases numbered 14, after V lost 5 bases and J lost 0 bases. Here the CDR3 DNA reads TGTGCCAGCAGTTATTACGGACAGGCAGCATACTCTGGGGCCAACGTCCTGACTTTC. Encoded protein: CASSYYGQAAYSGANVLTF.

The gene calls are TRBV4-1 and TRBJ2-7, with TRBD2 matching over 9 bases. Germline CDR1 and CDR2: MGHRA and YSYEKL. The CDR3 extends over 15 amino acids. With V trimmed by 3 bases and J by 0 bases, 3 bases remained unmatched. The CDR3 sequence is CASSHLAGSSYEQYV. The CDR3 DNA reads TGCGCCAGCAGCCATCTAGCGGGGTCCTCCTACGAGCAGTACGTC.

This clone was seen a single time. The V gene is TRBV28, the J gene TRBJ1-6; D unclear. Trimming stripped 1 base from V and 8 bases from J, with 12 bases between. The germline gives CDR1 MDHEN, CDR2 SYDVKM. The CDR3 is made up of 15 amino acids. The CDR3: CASSLSGRSHSPLHF. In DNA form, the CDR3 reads TGTGCCAGCAGTTTATCGGGGAGGTCGCATTCACCCCTCCACTTT.

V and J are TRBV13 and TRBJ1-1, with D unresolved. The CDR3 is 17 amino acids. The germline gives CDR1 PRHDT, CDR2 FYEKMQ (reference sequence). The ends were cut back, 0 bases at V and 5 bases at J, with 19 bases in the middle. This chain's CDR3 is CASSLGPEGPRSTEAFF. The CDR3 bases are TGTGCCAGCAGCTTAGGTCCCGAGGGCCCCCGATCAACTGAAGCTTTCTTT. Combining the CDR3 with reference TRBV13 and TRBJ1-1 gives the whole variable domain AAGVIQSPRHLIKEKRETATLKCYPIPRHDTVYWYQQGPGQDPQFLISFYEKMQSDKGSIPDRFSAQQFSDYHSELNMSSLELGDSALYFCASSLGPEGPRSTEAFFGQGTRLTVV.

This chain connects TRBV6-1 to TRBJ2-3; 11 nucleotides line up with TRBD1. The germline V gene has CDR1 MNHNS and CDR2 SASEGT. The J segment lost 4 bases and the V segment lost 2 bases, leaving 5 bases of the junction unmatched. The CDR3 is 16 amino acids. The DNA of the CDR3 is TGTGCCAGCAGTGAACGGGACAGGGGGTGGTCAGATACGCAGTATTTT. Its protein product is CASSERDRGWSDTQYF.

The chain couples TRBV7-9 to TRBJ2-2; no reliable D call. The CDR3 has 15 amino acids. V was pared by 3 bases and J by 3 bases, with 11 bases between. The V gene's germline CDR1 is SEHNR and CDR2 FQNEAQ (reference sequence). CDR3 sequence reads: CASSFTSPDTGELFF. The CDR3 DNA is TGTGCCAGCAGCTTTACTTCCCCTGACACCGGGGAGCTGTTTTTT.

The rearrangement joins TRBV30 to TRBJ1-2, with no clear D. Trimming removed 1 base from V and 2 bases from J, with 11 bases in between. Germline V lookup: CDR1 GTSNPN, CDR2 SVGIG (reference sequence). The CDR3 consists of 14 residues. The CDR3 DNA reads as TGTGCCTGGAGTGGAGGAGGTTTCAACTATGGCTACACCTTC. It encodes CAWSGGGFNYGYTF.

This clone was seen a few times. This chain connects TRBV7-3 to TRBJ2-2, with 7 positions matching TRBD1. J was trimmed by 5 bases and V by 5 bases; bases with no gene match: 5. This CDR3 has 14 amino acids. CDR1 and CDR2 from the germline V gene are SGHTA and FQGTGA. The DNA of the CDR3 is TGTGCCAGCAGCCGGACAGGAAAGACCGGGGAGCTGTTTTTT. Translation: CASSRTGKTGELFF.

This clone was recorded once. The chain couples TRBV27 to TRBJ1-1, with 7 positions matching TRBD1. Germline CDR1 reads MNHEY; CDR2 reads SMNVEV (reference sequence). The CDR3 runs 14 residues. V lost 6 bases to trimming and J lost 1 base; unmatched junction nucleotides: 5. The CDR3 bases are TGTGCCAGCAGCTGGGGACAGTCGAACACTGAAGCTTTCTTT. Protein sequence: CASSWGQSNTEAFF.

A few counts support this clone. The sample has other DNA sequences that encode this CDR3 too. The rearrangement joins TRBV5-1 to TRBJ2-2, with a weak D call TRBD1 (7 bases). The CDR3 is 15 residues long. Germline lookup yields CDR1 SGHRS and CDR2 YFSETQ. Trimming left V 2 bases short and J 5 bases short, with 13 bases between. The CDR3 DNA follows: TGCGCCAGCAGCTTCGACAGGGCGGGGACCGGGGAGCTGTTTTTT. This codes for CASSFDRAGTGELFF. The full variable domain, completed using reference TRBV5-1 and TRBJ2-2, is KAGVTQTPRYLIKTRGQQVTLSCSPISGHRSVSWYQQTPGQGLQFLFEYFSETQRNKGNFPGRFSGRQFSNSRSEMNVSTLELGDSALYLCASSFDRAGTGELFFGEGSRLTVL.

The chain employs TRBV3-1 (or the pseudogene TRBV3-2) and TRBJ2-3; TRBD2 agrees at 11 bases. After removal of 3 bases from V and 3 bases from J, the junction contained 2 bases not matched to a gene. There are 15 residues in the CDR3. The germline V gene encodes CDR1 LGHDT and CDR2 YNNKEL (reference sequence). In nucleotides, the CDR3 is TGTGCCAGCAGCCAGACTAGCGGGGCAACAGATACGCAGTATTTT. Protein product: CASSQTSGATDTQYF.

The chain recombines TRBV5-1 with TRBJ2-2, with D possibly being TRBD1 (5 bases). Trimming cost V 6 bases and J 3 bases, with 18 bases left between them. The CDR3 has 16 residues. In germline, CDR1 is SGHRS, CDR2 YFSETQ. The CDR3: CASTLEGDFYTGELFF. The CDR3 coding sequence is TGCGCCAGCACCCTCGAAGGGGATTTCTACACCGGGGAGCTGTTTTTT. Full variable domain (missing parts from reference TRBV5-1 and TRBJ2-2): KAGVTQTPRYLIKTRGQQVTLSCSPISGHRSVSWYQQTPGQGLQFLFEYFSETQRNKGNFPGRFSGRQFSNSRSEMNVSTLELGDSALYLCASTLEGDFYTGELFFGEGSRLTVL.

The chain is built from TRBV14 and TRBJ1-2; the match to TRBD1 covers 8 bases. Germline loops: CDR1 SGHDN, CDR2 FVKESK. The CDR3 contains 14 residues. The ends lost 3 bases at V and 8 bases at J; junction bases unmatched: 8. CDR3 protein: CASSQTSGGFGYTF. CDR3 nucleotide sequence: TGTGCCAGCAGCCAGACCTCAGGGGGCTTCGGCTACACCTTC.

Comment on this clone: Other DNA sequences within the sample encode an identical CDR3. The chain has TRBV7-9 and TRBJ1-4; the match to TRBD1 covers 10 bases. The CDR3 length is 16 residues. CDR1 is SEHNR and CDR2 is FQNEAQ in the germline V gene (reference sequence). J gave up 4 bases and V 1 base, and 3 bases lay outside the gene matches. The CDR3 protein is CASSLGDRGSNEKLFF. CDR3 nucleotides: TGTGCCAGCAGCTTAGGGGACAGGGGAAGTAATGAAAAACTGTTTTTT. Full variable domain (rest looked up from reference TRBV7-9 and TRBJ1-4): DTGVSQNPRHKITKRGQNVTFRCDPISEHNRLYWYRQTLGQGPEFLTYFQNEAQLEKSRLLSDRFSAERPKGSFSTLEIQRTEQGDSAMYLCASSLGDRGSNEKLFFGSGTQLSVL.

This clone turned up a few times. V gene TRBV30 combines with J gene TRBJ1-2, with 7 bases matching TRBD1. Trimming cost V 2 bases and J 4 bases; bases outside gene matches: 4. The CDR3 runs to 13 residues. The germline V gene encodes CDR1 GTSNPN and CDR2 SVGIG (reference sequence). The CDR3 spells CAWSLQGPYGYTF. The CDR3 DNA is TGTGCCTGGAGTTTACAGGGGCCCTATGGCTACACCTTC.

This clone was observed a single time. CDR3 protein: CASSLNGDRTREQYV. In DNA, the CDR3 is TGCGCCAGCAGCTTGAACGGGGACAGGACGCGGGAGCAGTACGTC. The chain uses TRBV5-1 and TRBJ2-7; 8 nucleotides match TRBD1. Germline CDR1 and CDR2: SGHRS and YFSETQ. Trimming cost V 1 base and J 7 bases; bases outside gene matches: 10. The CDR3 extends over 15 amino acids.

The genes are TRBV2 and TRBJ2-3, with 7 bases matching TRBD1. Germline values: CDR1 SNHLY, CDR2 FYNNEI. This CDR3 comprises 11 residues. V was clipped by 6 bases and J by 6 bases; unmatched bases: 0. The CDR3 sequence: CASRTGDTQYF. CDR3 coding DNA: TGTGCCAGCAGGACAGGGGATACGCAGTATTTT.

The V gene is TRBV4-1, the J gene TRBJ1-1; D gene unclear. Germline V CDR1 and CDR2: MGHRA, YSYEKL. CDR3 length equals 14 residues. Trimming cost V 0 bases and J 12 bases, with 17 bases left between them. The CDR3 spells CASSQESGRPFSFF. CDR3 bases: TGCGCCAGCAGCCAAGAATCGGGTAGACCGTTTTCTTTCTTT.

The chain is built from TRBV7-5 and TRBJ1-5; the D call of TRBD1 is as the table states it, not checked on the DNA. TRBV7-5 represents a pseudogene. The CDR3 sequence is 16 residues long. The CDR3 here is CVRSLVRQGICQPQHF. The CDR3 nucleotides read TGTGTCAGAAGCTTAGTCAGACAGGGGATTTGTCAGCCCCAGCATTTT.

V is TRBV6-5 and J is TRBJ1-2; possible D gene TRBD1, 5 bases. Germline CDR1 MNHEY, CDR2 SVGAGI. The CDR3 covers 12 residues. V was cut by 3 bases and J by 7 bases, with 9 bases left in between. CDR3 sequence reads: CASSYSQGGYTF. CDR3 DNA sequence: TGTGCCAGCAGTTATTCCCAGGGTGGCTACACCTTC.

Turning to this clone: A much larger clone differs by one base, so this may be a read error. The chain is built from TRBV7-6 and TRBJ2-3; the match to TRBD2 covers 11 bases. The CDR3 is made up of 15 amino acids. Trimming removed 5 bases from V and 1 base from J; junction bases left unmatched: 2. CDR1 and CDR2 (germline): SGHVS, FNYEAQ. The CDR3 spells CASSPLAGGTDTQYF. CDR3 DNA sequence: TGTGCCAGCAGCCCACTAGCGGGGGGCACAGATACGCAGTATTTT.

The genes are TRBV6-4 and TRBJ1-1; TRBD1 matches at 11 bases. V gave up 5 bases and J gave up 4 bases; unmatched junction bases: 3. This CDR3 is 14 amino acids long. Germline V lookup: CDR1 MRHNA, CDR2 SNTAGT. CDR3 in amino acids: CASSLGTGGTEAFF. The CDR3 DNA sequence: TGTGCCAGCAGTCTCGGGACAGGGGGCACTGAAGCTTTCTTT.

The CDR3 protein is CASSLARGRGSTEAFF. CDR3 nucleotide sequence: TGCGCCAGCAGCTTGGCACGGGGTCGAGGAAGTACTGAAGCTTTCTTT. The chain is built from TRBV5-1 and TRBJ1-1, with no clear D. Germline lookup yields CDR1 SGHRS and CDR2 YFSETQ. The CDR3 is 16 amino acids. The V gene lost 0 bases and the J gene lost 5 bases, with 17 bases spanning the gap.

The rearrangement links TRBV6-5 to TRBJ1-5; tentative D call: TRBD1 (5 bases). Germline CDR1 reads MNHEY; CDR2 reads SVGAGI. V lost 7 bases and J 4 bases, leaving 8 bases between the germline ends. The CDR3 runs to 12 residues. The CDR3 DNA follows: TGTGCCAGCAACAACAGGAATCAGCCCCAGCATTTT. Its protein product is CASNNRNQPQHF.

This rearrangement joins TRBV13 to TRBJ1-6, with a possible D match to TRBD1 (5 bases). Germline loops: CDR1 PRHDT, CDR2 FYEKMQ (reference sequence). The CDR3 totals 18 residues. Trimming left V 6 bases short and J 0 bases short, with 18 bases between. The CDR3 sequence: CASSGAMGTSSYNSPLHF. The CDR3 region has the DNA TGTGCCAGCAGTGGGGCAATGGGCACGAGCTCCTATAATTCACCCCTCCACTTT.

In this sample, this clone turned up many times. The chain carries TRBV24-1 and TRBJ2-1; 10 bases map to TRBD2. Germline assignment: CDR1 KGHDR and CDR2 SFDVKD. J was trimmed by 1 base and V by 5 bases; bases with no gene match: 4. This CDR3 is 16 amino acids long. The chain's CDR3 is CATSALAGESYNEQFF. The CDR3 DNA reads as TGTGCCACCAGTGCCCTAGCGGGGGAATCCTACAATGAGCAGTTCTTC.